A selection of T cell receptor beta chains follows, all from one sample in a study of preoperative IRX-2 immunotherapy in early breast cancer. The protocol was immunoSEQ multiplex PCR, while the TCRdb copy is restricted to in-frame clones and leaves out a portion. The data show approximately 100,000 clones, roughly 88% seen once. Sample: tumor tissue, taken after IRX-2 immunotherapy. The source is a human donor with breast cancer. Both conserved end residues are part of each CDR3. D genes are given only for firm matches. Clone size, where shown, is once, few, many, or a class for clones that have expanded.

d_gene	abundance	v_gene	j_gene	CDR3aa	CDR3nt
.	.	TRBV5-1	TRBJ1-3	CASSLEGGAGNTIYF	TGCGCCAGCAGCTTGGAGGGGGGCGCCGGAAACACCATATATTTT
TRBD1	few	TRBV5-1	TRBJ2-5	CASTTQGADQTQYF	TGCGCCAGCACCACCCAGGGGGCTGACCAGACCCAGTACTTC
TRBD1	.	TRBV28	TRBJ1-5	CASSCRTGEFSNQPQHF	TGTGCCAGCAGTTGCCGGACAGGGGAGTTTAGCAATCAGCCCCAGCATTTT
.	.	TRBV19	TRBJ2-7	CASSIDLRARQYF	TGTGCCAGTAGTATAGATCTTAGGGCTAGGCAGTACTTC
TRBD1	.	TRBV19	TRBJ1-4	CASSRDRMEKLFF	TGTGCCAGTAGCCGGGACAGGATGGAAAAACTGTTTTTT
.	.	TRBV19	TRBJ1-5	CASSIQGGNQPQHF	TGTGCCAGTAGTATCCAAGGAGGCAATCAGCCCCAGCATTTT
.	.	TRBV30	TRBJ1-2	CAWSVQVAPNYGYTF	TGTGCCTGGAGTGTACAAGTAGCCCCGAACTATGGCTACACCTTC
.	.	TRBV7-2	TRBJ2-2	CASSKYPTGELFF	TGTGCCAGCAGCAAATACCCGACCGGGGAGCTGTTTTTT
.	once	TRBV29-1	TRBJ1-1	CSVVGTRTLNTEAFF	TGCAGCGTTGTGGGGACAAGAACACTGAACACTGAAGCTTTCTTT
TRBD2	.	TRBV5-1	TRBJ2-7	CASSLEAGGVEEQYF	TGCGCCAGCAGCTTAGAAGCGGGAGGGGTGGAGGAGCAGTACTTC
.	.	TRBV29-1	TRBJ2-1	CSVEGPPQGGPYNEQFF	TGCAGCGTTGAAGGCCCCCCACAGGGCGGGCCTTACAATGAGCAGTTCTTC
.	once	TRBV28	TRBJ2-1	CASSIGGNEQFF	TGTGCCAGCAGCATAGGGGGTAATGAGCAGTTCTTC
TRBD2	.	TRBV4-1	TRBJ2-1	CASSQGTSPKLQFF	TGCGCCAGCAGCCAAGGGACTAGCCCAAAACTGCAGTTCTTC
TRBD1	.	TRBV6-8	TRBJ2-7	CASIPGTGSSYEQYF	TGTGCCAGCATCCCTGGGACAGGGTCTTCCTACGAGCAGTACTTC
.	few	TRBV10-2	TRBJ1-1	CASIGVNTEAFF	TGCGCCAGCATAGGAGTGAACACTGAAGCTTTCTTT
.	few	TRBV14	TRBJ2-2	CASSQDSGELFF	TGTGCCAGCAGCCAAGATTCCGGGGAGCTGTTTTTT
TRBD2	.	TRBV28	TRBJ2-7	CASSPPPSGKLDEQYF	TGTGCCAGCAGTCCCCCCCCCAGCGGGAAACTCGACGAGCAGTACTTC
TRBD1	.	TRBV6-8	TRBJ1-5	CASRLNRGNQPQHF	TGTGCCAGCAGGCTAAACAGGGGAAATCAGCCCCAGCATTTT
.	.	TRBV6-8	TRBJ2-3	CASSPSGGTDTQYF	TGTGCCAGCAGTCCATCGGGCGGCACAGATACGCAGTATTTT
TRBD2	.	TRBV28	TRBJ2-3	CASSLAGEGDTQYF	TGTGCCAGCAGCTTAGCGGGAGAAGGAGATACGCAGTATTTT
.	.	TRBV10-2	TRBJ1-4	CASSWDKYNEKLFF	TGCGCCAGCAGCTGGGATAAATATAATGAAAAACTGTTTTTT
.	.	TRBV6-8	TRBJ1-5	CASKQFNQPQHF	TGTGCCAGCAAGCAGTTCAATCAGCCCCAGCATTTT
TRBD1	few	TRBV12-5	TRBJ1-1	CASGSDRASTEAFF	TGTGCTAGTGGTTCGGACAGGGCGAGCACTGAAGCTTTCTTT
.	.	TRBV15	TRBJ2-6	CATSKLRGLSGANVLTF	TGTGCCACCAGCAAATTACGAGGGCTCTCTGGGGCCAACGTCCTGACTTTC
.	.	TRBV5-1	TRBJ2-2	CASSRGPLGETVELFF	TGCGCCAGCAGCAGGGGCCCCTTGGGAGAGACCGTGGAGCTGTTTTTT
.	.	TRBV30	TRBJ2-1	CAWSVGAANEQFF	TGTGCCTGGAGCGTTGGGGCGGCTAATGAGCAGTTCTTC
TRBD1	.	TRBV6-8	TRBJ2-6	CASTYAGQGSSGANVLTF	TGTGCCAGCACCTACGCCGGACAGGGTTCCTCTGGGGCCAACGTCCTGACTTTC
.	.	TRBV25-1	TRBJ2-5	CASRTGPSQETQYF	TGTGCCAGCAGAACGGGACCTTCCCAAGAGACCCAGTACTTC
.	.	TRBV19	TRBJ2-2	CASSTGVNTGELFF	TGTGCCAGTAGTACGGGGGTGAACACCGGGGAGCTGTTTTTT
TRBD2	.	TRBV10-2	TRBJ2-2	CANRTSGKAGELFF	TGCGCCAACCGGACTAGCGGGAAAGCCGGGGAGCTGTTTTTT
.	.	TRBV5-1	TRBJ1-2	CASSLEVGSYYGYTF	TGCGCCAGCAGCTTGGAAGTCGGATCATACTATGGCTACACCTTC
TRBD1	.	TRBV28	TRBJ2-7	CASGTGGVHEQYF	TGTGCCAGCGGGACAGGGGGTGTCCACGAGCAGTACTTC
.	.	TRBV5-1	TRBJ2-1	CASSLGEIYNEQFF	TGCGCCAGCAGCTTAGGTGAAATCTACAATGAGCAGTTCTTC
TRBD1	.	TRBV11-3	TRBJ1-6	CASSLEWTGLNSPLHF	TGTGCCAGCAGCTTAGAGTGGACAGGGTTGAATTCACCCCTCCACTTT
.	.	TRBV19	TRBJ1-1	CASNLRGGYTEAFF	TGTGCCAGTAATCTGAGGGGGGGTTATACGGAAGCTTTCTTT
.	.	TRBV30	TRBJ1-4	CAWAGVPSGNEKLFF	TGTGCCTGGGCAGGGGTCCCCTCCGGTAATGAAAAACTGTTTTTT
.	.	TRBV28	TRBJ2-3	CASSSWEGTSTDTQYF	TGTGCCAGCAGTTCTTGGGAAGGGACAAGCACAGATACGCAGTATTTT
.	.	TRBV19	TRBJ2-1	CASSIEGASTWNEQFF	TGTGCCAGTAGTATAGAGGGGGCGTCTACTTGGAATGAGCAGTTCTTC
.	.	TRBV10-2	TRBJ1-3	CATLEAGSGNTIYF	TGCGCCACCCTCGAAGCGGGGTCTGGAAACACCATATATTTT
TRBD2	.	TRBV5-1	TRBJ2-3	CASSLGTSGITDTQYF	TGCGCCAGCAGCTTGGGGACTAGCGGGATAACAGATACGCAGTATTTT
TRBD1	.	TRBV19	TRBJ2-3	CASTPGGRGDTQYF	TGTGCCAGTACCCCAGGGGGCCGGGGGGATACGCAGTATTTT
.	once	TRBV28	TRBJ1-1	CASSLYSPSEAFF	TGTGCCAGCAGTTTATACAGCCCCTCTGAAGCTTTCTTT
.	.	TRBV7-7	TRBJ1-2	CASSLYSLSNYGYTF	TGTGCCAGCAGCTTGTATTCTTTATCTAACTATGGCTACACCTTC
.	.	TRBV11-3	TRBJ2-2	CASSLAGRNTGELFF	TGTGCCAGCAGCTTGGCAGGGCGGAACACCGGGGAGCTGTTTTTT
.	.	TRBV6-8	TRBJ1-5	CASSYQNQPQHF	TGTGCCAGCAGTTACCAGAATCAGCCCCAGCATTTT
.	few	TRBV11-3	TRBJ1-1	CASSAPDRRTEAFF	TGTGCCAGCAGCGCCCCTGACAGGAGAACTGAAGCTTTCTTT
.	.	TRBV19	TRBJ1-4	CASSIRGGSNEKLFF	TGTGCCAGTAGTATACGAGGCGGTTCTAATGAAAAACTGTTTTTT
.	.	TRBV18	TRBJ1-2	CASSPVRKSDYGYTF	TGTGCCAGCTCACCGGTTCGGAAAAGCGACTATGGCTACACCTTC
.	.	TRBV28	TRBJ2-1	CASSPWGGLAYNEQFF	TGTGCCAGCAGCCCATGGGGGGGCTTAGCCTACAATGAGCAGTTCTTC
TRBD1	.	TRBV6-8	TRBJ2-3	CASSYGTGGIDTQYF	TGTGCCAGCAGTTATGGGACAGGGGGTATAGATACGCAGTATTTT
.	.	TRBV10-1	TRBJ2-2	CASSDPNTGELFF	TGCGCCAGCAGTGATCCAAACACCGGGGAGCTGTTTTTT
.	.	TRBV10-2	TRBJ2-7	CASSEEGKYEQYF	TGCGCCAGCAGTGAGGAAGGAAAGTACGAGCAGTACTTC
TRBD1	.	TRBV14	TRBJ1-5	CASSPGQNQPQHF	TGTGCCAGCAGCCCGGGACAGAATCAGCCCCAGCATTTT
.	.	TRBV15	TRBJ1-1	CATSRDIGYNTEAFF	TGTGCCACCAGCAGAGATATAGGGTATAACACTGAAGCTTTCTTT
.	.	TRBV28	TRBJ2-7	CASSHSQSYEQYF	TGTGCCAGCAGCCATAGCCAGTCCTACGAGCAGTACTTC
.	once	TRBV5-1	TRBJ2-2	CASKRGSNTGELFF	TGCGCCAGCAAAAGGGGTTCGAACACCGGGGAGCTGTTTTTT
.	.	TRBV14	TRBJ1-4	CASSPLGRGGEKLFF	TGTGCCAGCAGTCCTCTAGGAAGGGGAGGTGAAAAACTGTTTTTT
.	.	TRBV25-1	TRBJ2-7	CASSRDGPYEQYF	TGTGCCAGCTCCCGGGACGGACCCTACGAGCAGTACTTC
.	.	TRBV30	TRBJ1-6	CAWSVPDVKLIPTNSPLHF	TGTGCCTGGAGTGTACCCGATGTGAAGCTCATTCCTACTAATTCACCCCTCCACTTT
.	.	TRBV7-1	TRBJ2-3	CASSYEYTDTQYF	TGTGCCAGCAGTTACGAATACACAGATACGCAGTATTTT